The next 24 T cell receptor beta chains were all read from a single sample in a study of T cells in women clearing cervical HPV infection. The repertoire was sequenced with immunoSEQ multiplex PCR; TCRdb's copy has only in-frame clones and lacks some. This sample contains 27,000 or so clones. The sequenced material came from blood buffy coat. The source of these receptors is a woman between 18 and 70 years old with a cervical HPV16 infection that either progressed to CIN3+ or cleared (not recorded which).

In the case of this clone: The CDR3 end is not reached by the read, which stops 3 residues before it; the germline J gene fills it in. V gene TRBV5-6 combines with J gene TRBJ2-3; 9 bases map to TRBD1. The CDR3 length is 15 residues. Looked up from germline, CDR1 is SGHDT and CDR2 is YYEEEE. CDR3 residues: CASSLWTGEGQPQYF. CDR3 DNA, as far as it was read: TGTGCCAGCAGCTTGTGGACAGGGGAGGGTCAGCCG.

On this clone itself: Read coverage stops 3 residues before the CDR3 terminus; the germline J gene supplies the remainder. The J gene is TRBJ2-3, the V gene TRBV7-6, with 13 positions matching TRBD2. The CDR3 spans 15 residues. Germline CDR1 is SGHVS and CDR2 is FNYEAQ. V lost 4 bases and J lost 3; bases outside the gene matches: 1. The part of the CDR3 DNA that was read is TGTGCCAGCAGCTCGGGACTAGCGGGGACAGATACG. Translating it yields CASSSGLAGTDT. The complete CDR3 reads CASSSGLAGTDTQYF.

In regard to this clone: From the germline J gene comes the end of the CDR3, since the read stops 3 residues before it. V gene TRBV20-1 combines with J gene TRBJ1-2, with a tentative D call TRBD1 (5 bases). This CDR3 comprises 15 residues. The germline V and J ends were trimmed by 6 bases and 6 bases, with 23 bases remaining between them. CDR1 and CDR2 from the germline V gene are DFQATT and SNEGSKA (reference sequence). The CDR3: CSAPQFGGGYHGYTF. The part of the CDR3 DNA that was read is TGCAGTGCCCCCCAATTTGGCGGGGGGTATCATGGC.

Turning to this clone: The read ends 3 residues shy of where the CDR3 ends; the end is completed using the germline J gene. The chain carries TRBV18 and TRBJ1-4; TRBD1 matches at 10 bases. CDR1 is KGHSH and CDR2 is LQKENI in the germline V gene. This CDR3 has 18 amino acids. The CDR3 region is CASSPYAQPGQGNSPLFF. The DNA read from the CDR3 is TGTGCCAGCTCACCATACGCCCAACCGGGACAGGGGAATTCACCA.

This clone is deemed medium-sized by its frequency. The read terminates 3 residues before the CDR3 end, so the remaining end is supplied by the germline J gene. The chain couples TRBV29-1 to TRBJ2-3, with D possibly matching TRBD2 (6 bases). V was cut by 0 bases and J by 2 bases, with 12 bases left in between. Germline values: CDR1 SQVTM, CDR2 ANQGSEA. The CDR3 totals 15 residues. The CDR3 here is CSVEETSGYTDTQYF. The part of the CDR3 DNA that was read is TGCAGCGTTGAAGAAACGAGCGGGTACACAGATACG.

To note about this clone: The sequenced fragment ends 3 residues before the CDR3 boundary, so the rest is inferred from the germline J gene. The J gene is TRBJ1-2, the V gene TRBV19, with D possibly TRBD1 on 6 matching bases. V lost 7 bases and J lost 6, with 18 bases in between. CDR1 LNHDA and CDR2 SQIVND come from the germline V gene (reference sequence). The CDR3 covers 14 residues. The chain's CDR3 is CASTRSQGPHGYTF. The CDR3 bases that were read are TGTGCCAGTACTAGATCACAGGGACCTCATGGC.

About this clone itself: Coverage ceases 3 residues before the CDR3 finishes, and the germline J gene fills in the end. The rearrangement links TRBV29-1 to TRBJ2-7, with 12 bases aligning to TRBD2. The CDR3 covers 15 residues. Germline V gene sequence: CDR1 SQVTM, CDR2 ANQGSEA. Germline trimming cut 4 bases from V and 6 bases from J; bases unmatched to any gene: 10. CDR3 residues: CSVAVSSGRALEQYF. The sequenced part of the CDR3 DNA is TGCAGCGTTGCGGTTTCTAGCGGGAGGGCCCTCGAG.

Worth noting for this clone: Read sequence stops 3 residues before the CDR3 end, and the germline J gene provides the missing end. The rearrangement uses TRBV7-2 and TRBJ2-1; 9 bases are shared with TRBD2. The CDR3 extends over 15 amino acids. Germline-derived CDR1 and CDR2 are SGHTA and FQGNSA. Unmatched junction bases numbered 5, after V lost 0 bases and J lost 8 bases. CDR3 in amino acids: CASSLAAGGRYEQFF. The DNA read from the CDR3 is TGTGCCAGCAGCTTAGCTGCGGGGGGGCGGTATGAG. Combining the CDR3 with reference TRBV7-2 and TRBJ2-1 gives the whole variable domain GAGVSQSPSNKVTEKGKDVELRCDPISGHTALYWYRQSLGQGLEFLIYFQGNSAPDKSGLPSDRFSAERTGGSVSTLTIQRTQQEDSAVYLCASSLAAGGRYEQFFGPGTRLTVL.

As concerns this clone: The read ends 3 residues before the CDR3 terminus; that terminus is restored from the germline J gene. J is TRBJ2-3 and V is TRBV4-2; 10 bases are a match to TRBD2. This CDR3 has 15 residues. The trim removed 6 bases at V and 0 bases at J, leaving 3 bases unmatched. Germline V gene lookup returns CDR1 LGHNA and CDR2 YNFKEQ. CDR3 loop: CASRTSGASTDTQYF. The covered CDR3 bases are TGTGCCAGCAGAACTAGCGGGGCTAGCACAGATACG.

A word on this clone: The read ends 3 residues shy of where the CDR3 ends; the end is completed using the germline J gene. The V call is TRBV7-9, the J call TRBJ1-2; no reliable D call. The CDR3 is made up of 15 amino acids. Per the germline V gene, CDR1 is SEHNR and CDR2 is FQNEAQ (reference sequence). The covered CDR3 bases are TGTGCCAGCAGCTTAGCTTCGCCCGGGTCCTACGAC. Translating it yields CASSLASPGSYD. The CDR3 as a whole reads CASSLASPGSYDYTF.

As concerns this clone: The read stops 3 residues short of the end of the CDR3; the missing end is completed from the germline J gene. This chain joins TRBV6-1 and TRBJ2-3; 7 bases agree with TRBD1. Germline values: CDR1 MNHNS, CDR2 SASEGT. The CDR3 has 16 amino acids. CDR3 DNA (partial): TGTGCCAGCAGTGCAAGACAGGGAAACAGCAATCAGCCG. Its protein is CASSARQGNSNQP. The full CDR3 protein is CASSARQGNSNQPQYF.

A note on this clone: Read sequence stops 3 residues before the CDR3 end, and the germline J gene provides the missing end. The chain joins TRBV19 to TRBJ2-3, with 8 bases identical to TRBD2. This CDR3 contains 17 residues. Germline V gives CDR1 LNHDA, CDR2 SQIVND (reference sequence). CDR3 DNA, as far as it was read: TGTGCCAGTAGTCCGGTAAAACTAGCGGCCCACCAAGAGACG. Residues: CASSPVKLAAHQET. The CDR3 in full is CASSPVKLAAHQETQYF.

For this clone: The sequence runs out 3 residues before the end of the CDR3; the remainder is reconstructed from the germline J gene. The rearrangement uses TRBV7-9 and TRBJ1-4; D perhaps matches TRBD1 (6 bases). V shed 3 bases and J shed 7 bases, with 12 bases lying between them. Germline CDR1 is SEHNR and CDR2 is FQNEAQ (reference sequence). There are 14 residues in the CDR3. CDR3 DNA (partial): TGTGCCAGCAGCTTCGGGACACACCCTGAAAAA. Translated: CASSFGTHPEK. The entire CDR3 protein is CASSFGTHPEKLFF. Filled out from reference TRBV7-9 and TRBJ1-4, the complete variable domain reads DTGVSQNPRHKITKRGQNVTFRCDPISEHNRLYWYRQTLGQGPEFLTYFQNEAQLEKSRLLSDRFSAERPKGSFSTLEIQRTEQGDSAMYLCASSFGTHPEKLFFGSGTQLSVL.

Notes on this clone: Sequencing ends 3 residues short of the CDR3 end; the germline J gene provides the rest. The chain employs TRBV5-1 and TRBJ2-5; 9 positions agree with TRBD2. V was pared by 2 bases and J by 5 bases, with 7 bases of the junction left unmatched. Germline assignment: CDR1 SGHRS and CDR2 YFSETQ. The CDR3 has 15 amino acids. This CDR3 is CASSLGRGGPETQYF. The sequenced part of the CDR3 DNA is TGCGCCAGCAGCTTAGGGCGGGGGGGCCCCGAGACC.

Points on this clone: The read ends 3 residues early relative to the CDR3; the germline J gene fills the gap. The rearrangement joins TRBV20-1 to TRBJ2-3; 16 positions match TRBD2. Germline V lookup: CDR1 DFQATT, CDR2 SNEGSKA (reference sequence). J was trimmed by 5 bases and V by 6 bases; bases with no gene match: 5. The CDR3 covers 15 residues. The CDR3 DNA, read in part, is TGCAGTGCGGGGACTAGCGGGAGGGCGCGAGATACG. Its protein product is CSAGTSGRARDT. In full, the CDR3 is CSAGTSGRARDTQYF.

In regard to this clone: The read terminates 3 residues ahead of where the CDR3 ends, so the germline J gene completes it. This chain joins TRBV18 and TRBJ1-3; 9 nucleotides agree with TRBD1. The V gene's germline CDR1 is KGHSH and CDR2 LQKENI. The CDR3 contains 16 residues. The CDR3: CASSPQGQGAATMIYF. The sequenced part of the CDR3 DNA is TGTGCCAGCTCACCCCAGGGACAGGGAGCAGCGACTATG.

Of note for this clone: One end of the junction fails to match germline, which may point to a read error. The sequence runs out 3 residues before the end of the CDR3; the remainder is reconstructed from the germline J gene. V and J are TRBV4-2 and TRBJ2-7; D is undetermined. This CDR3 has 14 amino acids. Germline assignment: CDR1 LGHNA and CDR2 YNFKEQ. The chain's CDR3 is CASSQVVGSYEQYF. Partial CDR3 DNA: TGCGCCAGCAGCCAAGTCGTCGGGTCCTACGAG.

Concerning this clone itself: The read gets to within 3 residues of the CDR3 end, and the germline J gene fills in the rest. The V call is TRBV20-1, the J call TRBJ2-3; possible D gene TRBD1, 5 bases. V lost 5 bases to trimming and J lost 2 bases, with 11 bases between them. CDR1 and CDR2 from the germline V gene are DFQATT and SNEGSKA (reference sequence). There are 13 residues in the CDR3. The CDR3 protein is CSAGKTDTDTQYF. The part of the CDR3 DNA that was read is TGCAGTGCTGGCAAGACAGACACAGATACG.

A note on this clone: Read coverage stops 3 residues before the CDR3 terminus; the germline J gene supplies the remainder. The chain couples TRBV11-2 to TRBJ2-7; 11 bases agree with TRBD2. Germline V gene data show CDR1 as SGHAT and CDR2 as FQNNGV. The CDR3 sequence is 15 residues long. V was pared by 5 bases and J by 4 bases, with 7 bases of the junction left unmatched. The DNA read from the CDR3 is TGTGCCAGCAGCCTTTCTCTAGCGGGAGGTTACGAG. As protein: CASSLSLAGGYE. The CDR3 in full is CASSLSLAGGYEQYF.

Regarding this clone: The read terminates 3 residues before the CDR3 end, so the remaining end is supplied by the germline J gene. The genes are TRBV18 and TRBJ1-2, with D uncertain. CDR3 length: 14 amino acids. CDR1 is KGHSH and CDR2 is LQKENI in the germline V gene. CDR3 loop: CASSRESTYNDYTF. Incomplete CDR3 DNA: TGTGCCAGCTCGCGGGAGTCCACCTACAATGAC.

In the case of this clone: The DNA ends 3 residues before the CDR3 does, and the rest of the CDR3 is filled in from the germline J gene. The genes are TRBV20-1 and TRBJ1-1; D might be TRBD1 (5 bases). Trimming removed 0 bases from V and 5 bases from J, with 10 bases in between. This CDR3 contains 13 residues. The germline gives CDR1 DFQATT, CDR2 SNEGSKA (reference sequence). CDR3 bases read: TGCAGTGCTAGAGACGCCAGGGTGACTGAA. Its translation: CSARDARVTE. The full-length CDR3 reads as CSARDARVTEAFF.

Remarks on this clone: The read ends 3 residues early relative to the CDR3; the germline J gene fills the gap. The chain carries TRBV2 and TRBJ1-1, with 7 bases aligning to TRBD1. CDR1 and CDR2 (germline): SNHLY, FYNNEI. Losses at the gene ends were 7 bases for V and 0 bases for J; bases not matched to a gene: 5. The CDR3 is 14 residues long. The CDR3 reads CASTGQAVNTEAFF. The sequenced part of the CDR3 DNA is TGTGCCAGCACCGGACAGGCGGTGAACACTGAA.

The covered CDR3 bases are TGTGCCAGCAGCGCGGACAGGGTCTCCTACGAG. This translates into CASSADRVSYE. In full, the CDR3 reads CASSADRVSYEQYF. The chain carries TRBV2 and TRBJ2-7; 8 positions agree with TRBD1. The CDR3 end lies 3 residues beyond the end of the read and is filled in from the germline J gene. This CDR3 has 14 amino acids. The trim removed 6 bases at V and 0 bases at J, leaving 4 bases unmatched. The germline CDR1 and CDR2 sequences are SNHLY and FYNNEI.

Concerning this clone: Sequencing ends 3 residues short of the CDR3 end; the germline J gene provides the rest. The chain combines TRBV7-9 with TRBJ1-5; tentatively, D is TRBD1 (6 bases). V shed 5 bases and J shed 6 bases, with 14 bases lying between them. CDR1 is SEHNR, CDR2 FQNEAQ, per germline (reference sequence). The CDR3 has 14 residues. The CDR3 region is CASSLQGTGQPQHF. CDR3 bases read: TGTGCCAGCAGCCTACAGGGAACGGGTCAGCCC.